The T cell receptor (beta chain) described here comes from a study of cytomegalovirus exposure and HLA in healthy donors. Study findings and constraints: TCR association rates varied by HLA locus in a later analysis, with DRB1 highest and HLA-C lowest.

On this clone itself: Its antigen remains unidentified.

PCR involved 60 Vbeta and 13 Jbeta primers. Clones were sequenced by immunoSEQ multiplex PCR, and TCRdb holds only the in-frame ones, with some missing. The table shows approximately 140,000 clones, with roughly 66% occurring only once. The J segment lost 8 bases and the V segment lost 7 bases, leaving 9 bases of the junction unmatched. CDR3 size: 14 residues. Germline assignment: CDR1 SGHRS and CDR2 YFSETQ. Specimen: PBMCs. The V call is TRBV5-1, the J call TRBJ1-6; 7 positions match TRBD1. The receptor comes from a woman between 18 and 30 years old in good health and CMV-seronegative. The CDR3 protein is CASSSRTGDSPLHF. The CDR3 DNA follows: TGCGCCAGCTCATCCCGGACAGGCGATTCACCCCTCCACTTT.